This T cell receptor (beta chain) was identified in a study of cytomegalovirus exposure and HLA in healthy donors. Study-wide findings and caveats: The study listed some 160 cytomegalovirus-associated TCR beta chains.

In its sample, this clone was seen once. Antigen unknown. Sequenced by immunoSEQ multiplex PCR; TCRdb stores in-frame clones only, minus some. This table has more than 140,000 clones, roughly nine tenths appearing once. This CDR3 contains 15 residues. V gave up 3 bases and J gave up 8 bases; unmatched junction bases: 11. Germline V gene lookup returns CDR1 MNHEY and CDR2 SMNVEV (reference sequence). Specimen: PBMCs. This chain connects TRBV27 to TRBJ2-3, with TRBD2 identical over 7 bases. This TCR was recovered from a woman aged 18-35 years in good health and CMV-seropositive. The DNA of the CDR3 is TGTGCCAGCAGTTTTCTAGCGGACCTACATTCTACGCAGTATTTT. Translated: CASSFLADLHSTQYF.